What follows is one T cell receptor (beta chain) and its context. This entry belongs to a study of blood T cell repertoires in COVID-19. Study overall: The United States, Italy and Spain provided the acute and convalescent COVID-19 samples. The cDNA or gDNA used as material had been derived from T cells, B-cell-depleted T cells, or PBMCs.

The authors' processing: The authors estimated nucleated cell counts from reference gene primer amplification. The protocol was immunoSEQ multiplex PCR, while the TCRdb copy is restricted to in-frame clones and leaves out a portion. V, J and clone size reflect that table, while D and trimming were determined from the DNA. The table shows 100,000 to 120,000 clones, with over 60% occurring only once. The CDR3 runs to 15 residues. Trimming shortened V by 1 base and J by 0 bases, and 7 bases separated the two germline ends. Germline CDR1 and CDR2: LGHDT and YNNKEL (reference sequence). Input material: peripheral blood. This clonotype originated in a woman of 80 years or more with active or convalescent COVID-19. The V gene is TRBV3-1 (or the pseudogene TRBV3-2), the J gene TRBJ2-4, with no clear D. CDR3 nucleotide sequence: TGTGCCAGCAGCCAAGGTTTACTAGCCAAAAACATTCAGTACTTC. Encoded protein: CASSQGLLAKNIQYF.